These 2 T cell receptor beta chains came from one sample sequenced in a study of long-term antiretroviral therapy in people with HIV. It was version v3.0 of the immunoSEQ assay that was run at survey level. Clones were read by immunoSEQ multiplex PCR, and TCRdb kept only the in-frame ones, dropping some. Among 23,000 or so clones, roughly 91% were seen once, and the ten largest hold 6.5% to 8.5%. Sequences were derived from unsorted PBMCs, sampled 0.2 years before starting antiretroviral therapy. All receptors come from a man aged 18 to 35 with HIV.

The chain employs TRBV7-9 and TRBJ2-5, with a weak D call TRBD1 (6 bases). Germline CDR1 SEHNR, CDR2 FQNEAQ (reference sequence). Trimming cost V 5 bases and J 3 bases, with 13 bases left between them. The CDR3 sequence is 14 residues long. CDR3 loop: CASSQINREETQYF. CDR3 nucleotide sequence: TGTGCCAGCAGCCAAATAAACAGGGAAGAGACCCAGTACTTC. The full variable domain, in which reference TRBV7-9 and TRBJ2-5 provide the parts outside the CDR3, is DTGVSQNPRHKITKRGQNVTFRCDPISEHNRLYWYRQTLGQGPEFLTYFQNEAQLEKSRLLSDRFSAERPKGSFSTLEIQRTEQGDSAMYLCASSQINREETQYFGPGTRLLVL.

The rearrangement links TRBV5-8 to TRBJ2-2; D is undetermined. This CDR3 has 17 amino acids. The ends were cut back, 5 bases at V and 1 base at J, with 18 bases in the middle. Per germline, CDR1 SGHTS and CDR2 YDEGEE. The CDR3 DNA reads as TGTGCCAGCAGTCCCCCCTGGGCGCCCGTGAACACCGGGGAGCTGTTTTTT. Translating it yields CASSPPWAPVNTGELFF.